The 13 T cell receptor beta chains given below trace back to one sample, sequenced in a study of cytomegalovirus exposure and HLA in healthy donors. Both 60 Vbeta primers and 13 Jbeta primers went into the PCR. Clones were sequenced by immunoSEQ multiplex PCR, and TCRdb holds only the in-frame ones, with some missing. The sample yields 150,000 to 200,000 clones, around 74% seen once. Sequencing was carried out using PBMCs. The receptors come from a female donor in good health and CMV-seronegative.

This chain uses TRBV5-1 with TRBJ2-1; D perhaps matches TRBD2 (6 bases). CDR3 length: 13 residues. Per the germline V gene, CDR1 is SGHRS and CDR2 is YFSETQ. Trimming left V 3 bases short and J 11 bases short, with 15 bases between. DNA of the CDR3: TGCGCCAGCAGCTCCGGAGGGGAGCCGAAGCAGTTCTTC. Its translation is CASSSGGEPKQFF.

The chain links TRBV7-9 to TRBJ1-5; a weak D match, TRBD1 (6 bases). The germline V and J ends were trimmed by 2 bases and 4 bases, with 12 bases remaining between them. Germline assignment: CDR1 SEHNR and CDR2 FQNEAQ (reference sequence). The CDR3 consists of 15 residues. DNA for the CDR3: TGTGCCAGCAGCTTATTTGGGGGACAAAATCAGCCCCAGCATTTT. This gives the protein CASSLFGGQNQPQHF.

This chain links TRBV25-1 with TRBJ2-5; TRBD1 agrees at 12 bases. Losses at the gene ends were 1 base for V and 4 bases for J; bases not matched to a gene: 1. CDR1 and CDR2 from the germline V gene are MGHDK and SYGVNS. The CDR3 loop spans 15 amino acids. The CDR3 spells CASSEWDRGRETQYF. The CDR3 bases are TGTGCCAGCAGTGAATGGGACAGGGGGCGAGAGACCCAGTACTTC.

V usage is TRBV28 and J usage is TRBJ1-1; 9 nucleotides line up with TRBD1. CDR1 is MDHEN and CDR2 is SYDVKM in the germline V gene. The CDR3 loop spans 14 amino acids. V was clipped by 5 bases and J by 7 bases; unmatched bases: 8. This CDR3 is CASSAPGQGFEAFF. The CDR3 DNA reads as TGTGCCAGCAGTGCGCCCGGACAGGGGTTTGAAGCTTTCTTT.

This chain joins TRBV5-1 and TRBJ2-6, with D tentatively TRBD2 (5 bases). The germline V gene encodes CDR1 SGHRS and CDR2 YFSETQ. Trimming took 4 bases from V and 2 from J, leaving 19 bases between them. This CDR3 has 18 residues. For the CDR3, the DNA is TGCGCCAGCAGCCCGGGGAGAGTTAGTTCAGCTGGGGCCAACGTCCTGACTTTC. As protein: CASSPGRVSSAGANVLTF.

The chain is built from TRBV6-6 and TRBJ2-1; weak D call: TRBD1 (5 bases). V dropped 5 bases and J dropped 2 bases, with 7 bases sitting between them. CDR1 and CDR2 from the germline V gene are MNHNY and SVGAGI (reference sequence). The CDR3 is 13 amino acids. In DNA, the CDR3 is TGTGCCAGCAGTCCGGACACCTACAATGAGCAGTTCTTC. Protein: CASSPDTYNEQFF.

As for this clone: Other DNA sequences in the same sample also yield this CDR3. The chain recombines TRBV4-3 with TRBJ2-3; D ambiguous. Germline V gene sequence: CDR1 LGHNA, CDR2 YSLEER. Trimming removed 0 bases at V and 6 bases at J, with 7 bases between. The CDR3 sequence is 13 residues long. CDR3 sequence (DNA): TGCGCCAGCAGCCAAGAGAGGCGGGATACGCAGTATTTT. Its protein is CASSQERRDTQYF.

CDR3: CASSAQQGNTEAFF. The CDR3 DNA reads as TGTGCCAGCAGTGCCCAGCAGGGGAACACTGAAGCTTTCTTT. This rearrangement joins TRBV6-4 to TRBJ1-1, with D perhaps matching TRBD1 (5 bases). Germline CDR1 and CDR2: MRHNA and SNTAGT. This CDR3 is 14 amino acids long. V was clipped by 4 bases and J by 1 base, with 10 bases between them.

CDR3 in DNA: TGTGCCAGCAGCTTGGGGGCGGGGGCCCAAGAGACCCAGTACTTC. It yields the protein CASSLGAGAQETQYF. This sequence joins TRBV5-4 and TRBJ2-5; D possibly corresponds to TRBD2 (7 bases). The germline CDR1 and CDR2 sequences are SGHNT and YYREEE (reference sequence). This CDR3 has 15 residues. Trimming removed 0 bases at V and 1 base at J, with 10 bases between.

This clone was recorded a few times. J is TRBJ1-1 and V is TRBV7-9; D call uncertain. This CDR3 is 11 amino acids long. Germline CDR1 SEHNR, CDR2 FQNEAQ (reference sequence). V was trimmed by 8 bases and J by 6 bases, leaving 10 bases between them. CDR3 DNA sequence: TGTGCCAGCGTCCCTGGCCCTGAAGCTTTCTTT. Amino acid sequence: CASVPGPEAFF.

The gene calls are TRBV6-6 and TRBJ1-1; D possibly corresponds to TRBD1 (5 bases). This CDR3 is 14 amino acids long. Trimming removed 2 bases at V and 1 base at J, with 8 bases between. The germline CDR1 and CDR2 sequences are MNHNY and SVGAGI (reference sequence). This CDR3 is CASSYRGTNTEAFF. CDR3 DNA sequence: TGTGCCAGCAGTTACCGGGGGACGAACACTGAAGCTTTCTTT.

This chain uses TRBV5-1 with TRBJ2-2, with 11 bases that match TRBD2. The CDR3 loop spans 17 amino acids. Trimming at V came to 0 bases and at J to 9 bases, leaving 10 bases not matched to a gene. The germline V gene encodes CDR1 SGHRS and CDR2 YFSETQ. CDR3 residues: CASSLVVRASGRRELFF. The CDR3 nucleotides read TGCGCCAGCAGCTTGGTGGTTCGGGCTAGCGGGAGGAGGGAGCTGTTTTTT.

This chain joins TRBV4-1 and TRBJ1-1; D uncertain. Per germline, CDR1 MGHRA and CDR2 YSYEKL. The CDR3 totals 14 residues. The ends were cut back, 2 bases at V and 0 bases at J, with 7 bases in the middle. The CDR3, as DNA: TGCGCCAGCAGCCAAACAGCCATGAACACTGAAGCTTTCTTT. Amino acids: CASSQTAMNTEAFF.